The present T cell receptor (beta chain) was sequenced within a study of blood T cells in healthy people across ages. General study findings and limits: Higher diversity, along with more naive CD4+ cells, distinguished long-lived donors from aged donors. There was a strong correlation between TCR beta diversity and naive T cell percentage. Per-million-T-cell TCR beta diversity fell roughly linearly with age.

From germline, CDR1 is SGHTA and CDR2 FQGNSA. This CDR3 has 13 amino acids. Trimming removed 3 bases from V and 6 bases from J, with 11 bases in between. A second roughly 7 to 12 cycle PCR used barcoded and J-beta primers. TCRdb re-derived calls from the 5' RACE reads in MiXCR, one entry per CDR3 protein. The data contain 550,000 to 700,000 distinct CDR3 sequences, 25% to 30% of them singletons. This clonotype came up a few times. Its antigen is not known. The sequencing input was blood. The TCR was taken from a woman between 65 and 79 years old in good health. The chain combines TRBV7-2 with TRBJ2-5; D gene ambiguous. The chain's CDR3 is CASSFAQVKTQYF. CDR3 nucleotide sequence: TGTGCCAGCAGCTTTGCGCAGGTGAAGACCCAGTACTTC.